Listed here is a single T cell receptor beta chain. The amount of total RNA extracted per sample was at least 5.5 micrograms. The authors ran a second PCR of about 7 to 11 cycles using a sample-barcoded 5' primer and a J-beta primer mix. Each CDR3 protein is one row after TCRdb ran MiXCR on the 5' RACE reads. The sample comprises about 680,000 distinct CDR3 sequences, roughly 50% of which are singletons, and around a third rests with the top ten. These data are taken from a study of blood T cells in healthy people across ages. After removal of 1 base from V and 0 bases from J, the junction contained 6 bases not matched to a gene. The CDR3 has 16 amino acids. The V gene's germline CDR1 is MNHEY and CDR2 SMNVEV (reference sequence).

The sequence was collected from an older woman in good health. What was sequenced was blood. The chain is built from TRBV27 and TRBJ2-7; 7 nucleotides match TRBD1. This CDR3 is CASSLYPGQHSYEQYF. DNA of the CDR3: TGTGCCAGCAGTTTATACCCGGGACAGCACTCCTACGAGCAGTACTTC.